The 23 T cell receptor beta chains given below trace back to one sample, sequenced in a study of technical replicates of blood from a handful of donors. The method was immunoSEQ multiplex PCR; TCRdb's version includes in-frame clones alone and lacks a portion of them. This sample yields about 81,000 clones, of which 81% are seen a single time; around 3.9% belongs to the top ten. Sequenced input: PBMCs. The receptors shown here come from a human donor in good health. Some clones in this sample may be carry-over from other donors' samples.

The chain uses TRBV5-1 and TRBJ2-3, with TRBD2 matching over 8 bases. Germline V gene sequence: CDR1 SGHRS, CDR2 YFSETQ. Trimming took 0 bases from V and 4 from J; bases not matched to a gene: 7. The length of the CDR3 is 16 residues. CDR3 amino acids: CASSLAAGGGSDTQYF. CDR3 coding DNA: TGCGCCAGCAGCTTGGCCGCGGGGGGCGGGTCAGATACGCAGTATTTT.

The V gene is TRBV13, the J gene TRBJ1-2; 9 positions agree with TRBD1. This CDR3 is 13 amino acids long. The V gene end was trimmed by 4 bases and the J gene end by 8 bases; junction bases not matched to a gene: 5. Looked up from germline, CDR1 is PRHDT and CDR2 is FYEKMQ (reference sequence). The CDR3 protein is CASSYRGPRGYTF. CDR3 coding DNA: TGTGCCAGCAGCTACAGGGGGCCGCGCGGCTACACCTTC.

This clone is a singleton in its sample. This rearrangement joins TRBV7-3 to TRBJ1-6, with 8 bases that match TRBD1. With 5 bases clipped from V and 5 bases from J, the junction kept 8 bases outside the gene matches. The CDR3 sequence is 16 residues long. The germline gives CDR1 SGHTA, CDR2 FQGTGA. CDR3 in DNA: TGTGCCAGCAGCCAAGGAGGGACAGGACATAATTCACCCCTCCACTTT. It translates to CASSQGGTGHNSPLHF. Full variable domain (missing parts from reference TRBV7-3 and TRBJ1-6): GAGVSQTPSNKVTEKGKYVELRCDPISGHTALYWYRQSLGQGPEFLIYFQGTGAADDSGLPNDRFFAVRPEGSVSTLKIQRTERGDSAVYLCASSQGGTGHNSPLHFGNGTRLTVT.

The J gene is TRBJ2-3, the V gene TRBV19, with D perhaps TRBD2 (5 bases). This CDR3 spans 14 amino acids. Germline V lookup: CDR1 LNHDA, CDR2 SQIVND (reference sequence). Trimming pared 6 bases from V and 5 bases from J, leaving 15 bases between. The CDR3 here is CASSVGRREDTQYF. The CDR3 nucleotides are TGTGCCAGTAGCGTGGGCCGCCGGGAAGATACGCAGTATTTT.

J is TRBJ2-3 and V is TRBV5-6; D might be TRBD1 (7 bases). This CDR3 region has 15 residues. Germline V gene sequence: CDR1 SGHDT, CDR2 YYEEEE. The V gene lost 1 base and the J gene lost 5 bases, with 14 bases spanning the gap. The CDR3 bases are TGTGCCAGCAGCTTGTACGGCAGGGGGGAAGATACGCAGTATTTT. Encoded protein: CASSLYGRGEDTQYF.

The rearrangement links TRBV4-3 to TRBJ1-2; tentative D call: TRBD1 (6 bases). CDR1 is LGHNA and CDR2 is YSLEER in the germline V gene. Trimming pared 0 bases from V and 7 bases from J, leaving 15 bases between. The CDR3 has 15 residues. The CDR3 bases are TGCGCCAGCAGCCAAGATGGGGGCCCCGACGGTGGCTACACCTTC. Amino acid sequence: CASSQDGGPDGGYTF.

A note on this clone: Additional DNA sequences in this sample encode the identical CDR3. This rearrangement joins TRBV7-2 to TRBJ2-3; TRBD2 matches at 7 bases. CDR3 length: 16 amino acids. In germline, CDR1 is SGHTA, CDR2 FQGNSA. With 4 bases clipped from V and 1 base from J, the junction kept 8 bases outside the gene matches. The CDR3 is CASSSPSLARTDTQYF. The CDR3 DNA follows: TGTGCCAGCAGCTCCCCCTCACTAGCGCGCACAGATACGCAGTATTTT.

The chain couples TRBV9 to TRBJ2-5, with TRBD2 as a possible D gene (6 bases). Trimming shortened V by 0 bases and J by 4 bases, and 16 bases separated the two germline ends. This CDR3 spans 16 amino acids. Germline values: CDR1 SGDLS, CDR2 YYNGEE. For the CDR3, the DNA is TGTGCCAGCAGCGTAGGCAGGTCGGGAGTAGGAGAGACCCAGTACTTC. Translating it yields CASSVGRSGVGETQYF.

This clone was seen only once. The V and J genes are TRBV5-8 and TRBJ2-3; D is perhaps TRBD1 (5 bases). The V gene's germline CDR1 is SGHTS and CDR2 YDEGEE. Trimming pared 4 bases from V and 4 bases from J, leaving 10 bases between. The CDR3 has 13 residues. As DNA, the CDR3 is TGTGCCAGCAGCCCCTTCAGGGCAGATACGCAGTATTTT. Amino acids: CASSPFRADTQYF.

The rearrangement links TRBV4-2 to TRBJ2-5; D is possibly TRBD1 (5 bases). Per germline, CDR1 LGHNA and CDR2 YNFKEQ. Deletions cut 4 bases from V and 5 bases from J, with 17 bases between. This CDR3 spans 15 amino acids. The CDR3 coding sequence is TGTGCCAGCAGCCCCCACCGTACAGGTGAGGAGACCCAGTACTTC. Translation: CASSPHRTGEETQYF.

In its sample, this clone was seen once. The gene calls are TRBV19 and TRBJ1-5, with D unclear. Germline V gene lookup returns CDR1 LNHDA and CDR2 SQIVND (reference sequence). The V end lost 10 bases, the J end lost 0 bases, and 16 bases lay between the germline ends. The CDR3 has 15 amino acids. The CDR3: CATRRDSNSNQPQHF. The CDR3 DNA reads TGTGCCACCAGACGGGATTCTAATAGCAATCAGCCCCAGCATTTT.

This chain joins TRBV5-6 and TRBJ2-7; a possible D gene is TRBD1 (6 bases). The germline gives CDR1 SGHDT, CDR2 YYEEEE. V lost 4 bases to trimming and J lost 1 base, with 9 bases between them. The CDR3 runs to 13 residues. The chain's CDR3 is CASSLGQSYEQYF. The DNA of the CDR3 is TGTGCCAGCAGCCTTGGACAGTCCTACGAGCAGTACTTC.

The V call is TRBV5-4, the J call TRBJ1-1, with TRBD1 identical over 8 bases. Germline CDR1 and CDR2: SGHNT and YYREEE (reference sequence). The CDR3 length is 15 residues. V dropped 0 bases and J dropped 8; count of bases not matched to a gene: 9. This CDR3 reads CASSLDRTGSGEAFF. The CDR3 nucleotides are TGTGCCAGCAGCTTGGACAGGACAGGGTCTGGGGAAGCTTTCTTT.

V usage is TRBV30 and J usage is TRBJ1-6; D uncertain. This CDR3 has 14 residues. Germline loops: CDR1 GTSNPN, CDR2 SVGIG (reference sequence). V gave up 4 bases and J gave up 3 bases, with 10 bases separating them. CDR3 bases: TGTGCCTGGACCGAGGGCAGCTATAATTCACCCCTCCACTTT. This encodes CAWTEGSYNSPLHF. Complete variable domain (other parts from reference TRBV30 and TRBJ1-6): SQTIHQWPATLVQPVGSPLSLECTVEGTSNPNLYWYRQAAGRGLQLLFYSVGIGQISSEVPQNLSASRPQDRQFILSSKKLLLSDSGFYLCAWTEGSYNSPLHFGNGTRLTVT.

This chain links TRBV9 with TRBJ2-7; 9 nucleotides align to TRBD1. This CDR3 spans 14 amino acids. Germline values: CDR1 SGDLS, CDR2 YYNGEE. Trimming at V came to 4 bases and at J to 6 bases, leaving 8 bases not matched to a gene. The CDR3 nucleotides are TGTGCCAGCAGCCTCCGGGACAGGGTTGGCGAGCAGTACTTC. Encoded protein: CASSLRDRVGEQYF.

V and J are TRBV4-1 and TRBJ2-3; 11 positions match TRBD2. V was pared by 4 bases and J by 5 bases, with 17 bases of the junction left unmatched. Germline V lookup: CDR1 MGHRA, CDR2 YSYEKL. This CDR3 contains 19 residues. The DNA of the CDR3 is TGCGCCAGCAGCCGCGCACTTTACTATAGCGGGAGGGAAGGAGATACGCAGTATTTT. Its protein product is CASSRALYYSGREGDTQYF.

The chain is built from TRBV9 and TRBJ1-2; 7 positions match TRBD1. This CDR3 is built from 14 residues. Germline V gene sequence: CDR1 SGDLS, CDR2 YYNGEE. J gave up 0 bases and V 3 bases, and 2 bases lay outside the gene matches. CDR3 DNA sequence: TGTGCCAGCAGCGGGACAGGTTCTAACTATGGCTACACCTTC. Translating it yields CASSGTGSNYGYTF.

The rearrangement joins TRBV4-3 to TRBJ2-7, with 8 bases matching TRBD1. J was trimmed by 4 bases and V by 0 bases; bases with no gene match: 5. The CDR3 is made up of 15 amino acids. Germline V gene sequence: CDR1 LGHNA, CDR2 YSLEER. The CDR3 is CASSQDRTGKYEQYF. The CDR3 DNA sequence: TGCGCCAGCAGCCAAGATCGGACAGGGAAATACGAGCAGTACTTC.

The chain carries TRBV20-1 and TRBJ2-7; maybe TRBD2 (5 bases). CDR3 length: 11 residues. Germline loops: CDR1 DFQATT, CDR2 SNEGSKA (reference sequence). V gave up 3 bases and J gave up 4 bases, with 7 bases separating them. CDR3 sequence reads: CSASGGYEQYF. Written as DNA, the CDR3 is TGCAGTGCTAGTGGCGGGTACGAGCAGTACTTC.

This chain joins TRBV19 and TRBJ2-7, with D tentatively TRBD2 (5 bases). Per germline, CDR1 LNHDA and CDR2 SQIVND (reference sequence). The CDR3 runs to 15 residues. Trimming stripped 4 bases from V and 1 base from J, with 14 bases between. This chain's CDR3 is CASSRAAGESYEQYF. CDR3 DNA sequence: TGTGCCAGTAGTAGGGCAGCCGGGGAATCCTACGAGCAGTACTTC.

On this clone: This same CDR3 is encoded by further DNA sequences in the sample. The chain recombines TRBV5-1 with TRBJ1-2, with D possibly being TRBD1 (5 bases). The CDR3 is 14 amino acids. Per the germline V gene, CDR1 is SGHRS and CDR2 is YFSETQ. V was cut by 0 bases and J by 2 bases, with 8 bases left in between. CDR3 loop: CASSLGQGNYGYTF. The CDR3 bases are TGCGCCAGCAGCTTGGGGCAGGGCAACTATGGCTACACCTTC.

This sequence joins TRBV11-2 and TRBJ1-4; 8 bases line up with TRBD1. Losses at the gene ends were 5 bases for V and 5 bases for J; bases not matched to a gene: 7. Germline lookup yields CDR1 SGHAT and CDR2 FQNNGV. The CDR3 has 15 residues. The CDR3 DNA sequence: TGTGCCAGCAGCGCAGCGAACAGGGGGAATGAAAAACTGTTTTTT. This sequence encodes CASSAANRGNEKLFF.

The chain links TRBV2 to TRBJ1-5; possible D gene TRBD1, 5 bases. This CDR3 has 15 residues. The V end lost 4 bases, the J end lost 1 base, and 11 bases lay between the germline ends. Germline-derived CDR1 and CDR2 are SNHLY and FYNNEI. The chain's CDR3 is CASSGRGTSNQPQHF. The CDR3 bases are TGTGCCAGCAGTGGGCGGGGGACGAGCAATCAGCCCCAGCATTTT.